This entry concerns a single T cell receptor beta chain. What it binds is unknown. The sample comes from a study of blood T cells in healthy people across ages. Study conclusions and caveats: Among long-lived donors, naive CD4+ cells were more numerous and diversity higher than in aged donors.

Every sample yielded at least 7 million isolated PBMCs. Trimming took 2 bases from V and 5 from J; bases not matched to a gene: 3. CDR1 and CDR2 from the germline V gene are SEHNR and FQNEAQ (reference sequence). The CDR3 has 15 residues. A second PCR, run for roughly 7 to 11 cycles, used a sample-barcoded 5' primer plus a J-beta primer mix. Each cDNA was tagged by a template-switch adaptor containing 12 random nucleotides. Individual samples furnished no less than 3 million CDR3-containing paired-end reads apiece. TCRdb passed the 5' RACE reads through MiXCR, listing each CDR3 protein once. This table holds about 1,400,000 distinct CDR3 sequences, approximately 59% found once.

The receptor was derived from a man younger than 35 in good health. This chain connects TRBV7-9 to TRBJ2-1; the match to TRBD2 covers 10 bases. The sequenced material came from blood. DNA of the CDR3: TGTGCCAGCAGCTTAACTAGCGGGGCCCACAATGAGCAGTTCTTC. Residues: CASSLTSGAHNEQFF.